This entry lists 17 T cell receptor beta chains sequenced from one sample in a study of blood T cells in healthy people across ages (dated by TCRdb to the mid-2010s). The library was made by 5' RACE. Sequencing was performed on an Illumina HiSeq 2500. The second PCR ran for about 6 to 11 cycles and used a J-beta primer mix along with a sample-barcoded 5' primer. TCRdb reprocessing: public reads trimmed at Q25 with fastp, clones called with MiXCR, in-frame beta chains kept. Rows matching on CDR3 protein sequence are summarized as one entry with the most common DNA and genes. The sample includes about 1.8 million distinct CDR3 sequences, with less than 50% observed a single time. Approximately 2.1% of the sample is held by the ten biggest clonotypes. The sequencing sample was made of blood. These receptors came from a woman in her forties in good health.

The chain joins TRBV15 to TRBJ2-5; D not resolved. Trimming removed 5 bases at V and 11 bases at J, with 27 bases between. The CDR3 is 16 amino acids. Germline CDR1 is LNHNV and CDR2 is YYDKDF (reference sequence). The CDR3 loop is CATSSQGRDTYNEQYF. The CDR3 bases are TGTGCCACCAGCTCTCAAGGCAGAGATACATACAATGAGCAGTACTTC.

This clonotype was counted only a few times. The V and J genes are TRBV9 and TRBJ2-1; TRBD1 or TRBD2 may be the D gene (6 bases each). CDR1 and CDR2 (germline): SGDLS, YYNGEE. The V end was cut by 4 bases, the J end by 2 bases, with 16 bases between. The CDR3 contains 16 residues. The CDR3 nucleotides read TGTGCCAGCAGCCTCACAGGGACTCCCACCTACAATGAGCAGTTCTTC. Its translation is CASSLTGTPTYNEQFF.

The chain carries TRBV4-2 and TRBJ1-1, with TRBD1 matching 7 bases. The CDR3 loop spans 15 amino acids. The germline V gene has CDR1 LGHNA and CDR2 YNFKEQ. V was pared by 2 bases and J by 3 bases, with 6 bases of the junction left unmatched. The CDR3 DNA sequence: TGTGCCAGCAGCCAACAAGGGGGCATGCACACTGAAGCTTTCTTT. It specifies CASSQQGGMHTEAFF.

The chain carries TRBV11-3 and TRBJ2-3, with a weak D call TRBD1 (6 bases). The length of the CDR3 is 17 residues. V lost 0 bases and J lost 5, with 18 bases in between. The germline V gene has CDR1 SGHNT and CDR2 YENEEA. CDR3 residues: CASSLDGGRRGGDTQYF. The DNA for the CDR3 is TGTGCCAGCAGCTTAGACGGCGGGCGCAGGGGCGGAGATACGCAGTATTTT.

A few counts support this clonotype. V usage is TRBV11-2 and J usage is TRBJ2-1; D may be TRBD1 (7 bases). Trimming stripped 1 base from V and 0 bases from J, with 13 bases between. The CDR3 has 17 amino acids. The V gene's germline CDR1 is SGHAT and CDR2 FQNNGV. The CDR3: CASSLVGGTVSYNEQFF. The DNA of the CDR3 is TGTGCCAGCAGCTTAGTAGGCGGGACAGTCTCCTACAATGAGCAGTTCTTC.

This clonotype has only a few counts. The chain is built from TRBV12-3 or TRBV12-4 and TRBJ2-4; perhaps TRBD2 as D (5 bases). The end of the DNA aligns better with TRBJ2-7, so the J call may be wrong. The CDR3 sequence is 13 residues long. The CDR3 DNA reads TGTGCCAGCAGTTTGAAGGGTGGAGGCGAGCAGTACTTC. This translates into CASSLKGGGEQYF.

The rearrangement joins TRBV6-6 to TRBJ1-4, with D unresolved. V gave up 6 bases and J gave up 5 bases, with 10 bases separating them. Germline V CDR1 and CDR2: MNHNY, SVGAGI (reference sequence). This CDR3 is built from 13 residues. CDR3: CASSVNRNEKLFF. As DNA, the CDR3 is TGTGCCAGCAGCGTTAACAGAAATGAAAAACTGTTTTTT.

This chain uses TRBV14 with TRBJ2-1; 9 bases line up with TRBD2. Per the germline V gene, CDR1 is SGHDN and CDR2 is FVKESK. V dropped 0 bases and J dropped 5; count of bases not matched to a gene: 11. The CDR3 loop spans 18 amino acids. The CDR3 DNA reads as TGTGCCAGCAGCCAAGAGTCAGGGAGCGGGGGGTATAACAATGAGCAGTTCTTC. This codes for CASSQESGSGGYNNEQFF.

The rearrangement uses TRBV7-2 and TRBJ2-7; 12 nucleotides align to TRBD1. Germline V gene sequence: CDR1 SGHTA, CDR2 FQGNSA. The CDR3 runs to 20 residues. V lost 5 bases, J lost 4 bases, and 21 bases stayed unmatched. The CDR3 DNA reads as TGTGCCAGCAGCCCCCTCCGCCGAGACTCCGGGACAGGGGGCTGGTACGAGCAGTACTTC. Residues: CASSPLRRDSGTGGWYEQYF.

The CDR3 nucleotides read TGTGCCAGCAGTATATTCCCCGAACAGGTCCACAATGAGCAGTTCTTC. This translates into CASSIFPEQVHNEQFF. J is TRBJ2-1 and V is TRBV11-2, with D tentatively TRBD1 (5 bases). Deletions cut 6 bases from V and 5 bases from J, with 20 bases between. Germline V gene data show CDR1 as SGHAT and CDR2 as FQNNGV. This CDR3 has 16 residues.

This clonotype came up once. V gene TRBV27 combines with J gene TRBJ1-5; D is possibly TRBD1 (5 bases). The length of the CDR3 is 18 residues. Trimming left V 4 bases short and J 1 base short, with 20 bases between. Germline-derived CDR1 and CDR2 are MNHEY and SMNVEV (reference sequence). This chain's CDR3 is CASSSRPQEGLSNQPQHF. In DNA form, the CDR3 reads TGTGCCAGCAGTTCCAGGCCACAGGAGGGACTCAGCAATCAGCCCCAGCATTTT.

The J gene is TRBJ2-5, the V gene TRBV7-2; 8 bases are shared with TRBD2. Germline V gives CDR1 SGHTA, CDR2 FQGNSA. CDR3 length: 13 residues. V lost 4 bases, J lost 4 bases, and 2 bases stayed unmatched. CDR3 in amino acids: CASSSTSVETQYF. Here the CDR3 DNA reads TGTGCCAGCAGCTCGACTAGCGTAGAGACCCAGTACTTC.

CDR3 in amino acids: CASSQEPPHSNQPQHF. The CDR3 region has the DNA TGCGCCAGCAGCCAAGAGCCCCCCCATAGCAATCAGCCCCAGCATTTT. The chain combines TRBV4-1 with TRBJ1-5; D unclear. The length of the CDR3 is 16 residues. Germline CDR1 MGHRA, CDR2 YSYEKL. V was pared by 0 bases and J by 0 bases, with 9 bases between.

The rearrangement joins TRBV6-6 to TRBJ1-5, with TRBD1 as a possible D gene (5 bases). Germline CDR1 is MNHNY and CDR2 is SVGAGI (reference sequence). The CDR3 is made up of 17 amino acids. The ends were cut back, 6 bases at V and 0 bases at J, with 18 bases in the middle. DNA for the CDR3: TGTGCCAGCAGGCCCACCACAGGATTCTATAGCAATCAGCCCCAGCATTTT. Protein sequence: CASRPTTGFYSNQPQHF.

The chain is built from TRBV20-1 and TRBJ2-5; 7 positions agree with TRBD2. The length of the CDR3 is 14 residues. Germline V lookup: CDR1 DFQATT, CDR2 SNEGSKA (reference sequence). V trimming: 2 bases; J trimming: 5 bases; junction bases outside the gene matches: 8. The CDR3 DNA reads TGCAGTGCTAGAATTGATGGGGGGGGGGAGACCCAGTACTTC. Its translation is CSARIDGGGETQYF.

The V call is TRBV18, the J call TRBJ2-7; D is uncertain. The CDR3 has 16 residues. Germline V gene lookup returns CDR1 KGHSH and CDR2 LQKENI. The germline V and J ends were trimmed by 2 bases and 0 bases, with 14 bases remaining between them. The CDR3 protein is CASSPNGPKSSYEQYF. For the CDR3, the DNA is TGTGCCAGCTCACCAAACGGGCCAAAGAGCTCCTACGAGCAGTACTTC.

This clonotype has only a few counts. The gene calls are TRBV21-1 and TRBJ2-1; TRBD2 reflects the table's D call only, with no check against the DNA. TRBV21-1 is a pseudogene. This CDR3 is built from 20 residues. The CDR3 here is CASSCLRQGGLCKSYNEQFF. CDR3 in DNA: TGTGCCAGCAGCTGCCTTCGGCAGGGAGGTCTTTGCAAGTCCTACAATGAGCAGTTCTTC.